In this sample, the clone carrying this T cell receptor (beta chain) is medium-sized (0.01 to 0.1%). Its antigen is currently unknown. The sample has other DNA sequences that encode this CDR3 too. This record belongs to a study of siplizumab effects on memory and regulatory T cells. Study-wide points: Contribution to the alloresponse seemed major for naive T cells, which also seemed more diverse than memory cells. Most proliferating CD4+ or CD8+ clones, roughly 75-95%, had no naive or memory assignment. Poor capture below about 10^-5 frequency left most alloreactive clones unmapped to unstimulated subsets.

Libraries were prepared by immunoSEQ multiplex PCR; TCRdb keeps only in-frame clonotypes and omits some of them. The repertoire includes fewer than 70,000 clones, around 90% of them detected once, and 1.5% to 2% sits in the top ten. Looked up from germline, CDR1 is SGHTA and CDR2 is FQGNSA. The CDR3 covers 13 residues. V was cut by 1 base and J by 4 bases, with 7 bases left in between. The chain uses TRBV7-2 and TRBJ2-5; unclear D gene. This TCR was recovered from a human donor in good health. The material sequenced was Tregs sorted from blood. CDR3 protein: CASSLDPLETQYF. The CDR3 coding sequence is TGTGCCAGCAGCTTAGACCCCTTAGAGACCCAGTACTTC.